This TCR beta chain was sequenced for a study of human thymus T cells. Here immunoSEQ multiplex PCR was the method, and the copy in TCRdb shows in-frame clones only, minus some. The table has about 43,000 clones, more than 85% seen once; the top ten hold over 0.15%. This clone was found a few times. Trimming removed 7 bases from V and 2 bases from J, with 14 bases in between. This CDR3 comprises 14 residues. Germline lookup yields CDR1 MNHNY and CDR2 SVGAGI (reference sequence). Sequenced sample: blood. This TCR was recovered from a girl less than two years old with a congenital heart defect but otherwise immunologically healthy. J is TRBJ1-2 and V is TRBV6-6; D gene ambiguous. The CDR3 loop reads CASTPSGWNYGYTF. The DNA of the CDR3 is TGTGCCAGCACCCCTTCTGGGTGGAACTATGGCTACACCTTC.